This entry lists 10 T cell receptor beta chains sequenced from one sample in a study of blood T cell repertoires in COVID-19. Assay used: immunoSEQ multiplex PCR; TCRdb lists only in-frame clones, some missing. The sample lists 100,000 to 150,000 clones, around 74% occurring once. Sample: peripheral blood. The source of these receptors is a man older than 75 with COVID-19, enrolled during active disease.

DNA of the CDR3: TGTGCCAGCAGCGTGGGACTAGCATATTACATAGGAAACACCGGGGAGCTGTTTTTT. Translated: CASSVGLAYYIGNTGELFF. V is TRBV5-4 and J is TRBJ2-2, with 9 positions matching TRBD2. There are 19 residues in the CDR3. Germline V gene lookup returns CDR1 SGHNT and CDR2 YYREEE (reference sequence). Losses at the gene ends were 4 bases for V and 2 bases for J; bases not matched to a gene: 15.

The chain has TRBV19 and TRBJ1-4, with D maybe TRBD1 (6 bases). Trimming took 7 bases from V and 5 from J, leaving 11 bases between them. The CDR3 extends over 13 amino acids. Germline V gives CDR1 LNHDA, CDR2 SQIVND (reference sequence). CDR3 bases: TGTGCCAGTAAAGGGACATGGAATGAAAAACTGTTTTTT. It translates to CASKGTWNEKLFF.

This chain links TRBV10-3 with TRBJ2-7, with TRBD1 matching over 7 bases. This CDR3 contains 15 residues. The germline V gene encodes CDR1 ENHRY and CDR2 SYGVKD. The V gene end was trimmed by 6 bases and the J gene end by 0 bases; junction bases not matched to a gene: 8. This CDR3 is CAIRIGQESSYEQYF. The CDR3 DNA reads as TGTGCCATCAGAATTGGACAGGAGAGCTCCTACGAGCAGTACTTC.

This clone appeared a few times. V is TRBV6-5 and J is TRBJ1-1; 8 bases match TRBD1. Trimming took 4 bases from V and 6 from J; bases not matched to a gene: 10. The germline V gene encodes CDR1 MNHEY and CDR2 SVGAGI. The CDR3 is made up of 15 amino acids. Here the CDR3 DNA reads TGTGCCAGCAGTTCCTCTGACAGGGGTCGGGCTGAAGCTTTCTTT. It specifies CASSSSDRGRAEAFF.

The V and J genes are TRBV21-1 and TRBJ2-1; TRBD1, the D gene given by the table, was not confirmed from the DNA. TRBV21-1 is a listed pseudogene. The CDR3 sequence is 15 residues long. CDR3 in DNA: TGTGCCAGCAACAAAAGGGACAGTTCCTACAATGAGCAGTTCTTC. Translation gives CASNKRDSSYNEQFF.

J is TRBJ1-2 and V is TRBV7-8, with D unclear. Germline V gene data show CDR1 as SGHVS and CDR2 as FQNEAQ. This CDR3 spans 15 amino acids. V dropped 7 bases and J dropped 5 bases, with 20 bases sitting between them. The CDR3 nucleotides are TGTGCCAGCACCGCGTCCTGGGCACCAGTGTATGGCTACACCTTC. Its translation: CASTASWAPVYGYTF.

The gene calls are TRBV7-2 and TRBJ2-1; D is undetermined. The CDR3 sequence is 15 residues long. Germline CDR1 SGHTA, CDR2 FQGNSA. Trimming stripped 0 bases from V and 0 bases from J, with 6 bases between. The CDR3 DNA reads TGTGCCAGCAGCTTAGCGGCTAGCTCCTACAATGAGCAGTTCTTC. The encoded protein is CASSLAASSYNEQFF.

The rearrangement uses TRBV6-5 and TRBJ1-3; D may be TRBD1 (6 bases). Looked up from germline, CDR1 is MNHEY and CDR2 is SVGAGI. V dropped 0 bases and J dropped 3 bases, with 9 bases sitting between them. This CDR3 contains 15 residues. The CDR3 spells CASSYSQQGGNTIYF. CDR3 coding DNA: TGTGCCAGCAGTTACTCCCAACAGGGTGGAAACACCATATATTTT.

The chain has TRBV7-3 and TRBJ2-7; 13 bases align to TRBD2. This CDR3 region has 15 residues. Germline values: CDR1 SGHTA, CDR2 FQGTGA. V lost 4 bases and J lost 4; bases outside the gene matches: 4. CDR3 sequence: CASSSGLAGPYEQYF. The CDR3 nucleotides read TGTGCCAGCAGCTCGGGACTAGCGGGACCGTACGAGCAGTACTTC.

The chain has TRBV24-1 and TRBJ2-3; 9 bases fit TRBD2. Germline CDR1 reads KGHDR; CDR2 reads SFDVKD. The CDR3 sequence is 18 residues long. Unmatched junction bases numbered 21, after V lost 9 bases and J lost 6 bases. The CDR3 coding sequence is TGTGCCACCTCTGATAACCGGTTAGCGGGAGCCTCGTACGATACGCAGTATTTT. This encodes CATSDNRLAGASYDTQYF.